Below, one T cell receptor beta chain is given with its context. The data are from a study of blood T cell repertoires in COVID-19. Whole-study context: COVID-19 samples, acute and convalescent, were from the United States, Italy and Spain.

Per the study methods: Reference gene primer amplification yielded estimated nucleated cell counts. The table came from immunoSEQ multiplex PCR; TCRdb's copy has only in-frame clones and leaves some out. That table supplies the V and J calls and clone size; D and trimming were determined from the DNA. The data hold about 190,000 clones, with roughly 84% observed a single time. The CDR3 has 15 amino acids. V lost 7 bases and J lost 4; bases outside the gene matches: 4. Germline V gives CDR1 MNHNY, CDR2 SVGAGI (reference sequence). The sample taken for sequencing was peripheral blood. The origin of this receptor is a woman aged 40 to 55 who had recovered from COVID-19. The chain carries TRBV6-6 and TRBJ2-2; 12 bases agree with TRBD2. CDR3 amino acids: CASTVGLAGTGELFF. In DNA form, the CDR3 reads TGTGCCAGCACCGTGGGACTAGCGGGCACCGGGGAGCTGTTTTTT.